The 27 T cell receptor beta chains reported below all come from one sample, sequenced in a study of CD8 T cells in ankylosing spondylitis. Regarding the study as a whole: Ankylosing spondylitis blood seemed to carry a telltale TCR beta motif made of several highly homologous variants.

Their antigen targets remain unknown. Each CDR3 protein is one row after TCRdb ran MiXCR on the 5' RACE reads. The sample contains hundreds of thousands of distinct CDR3 sequences, 25% to 30% of which appear only once. Sequencing input: blood, either unsorted or a sorted T cell fraction (not recorded which). The receptors originated from a male donor with ankylosing spondylitis.

This chain links TRBV9 with TRBJ2-1; TRBD2 matches 9 bases. The trim removed 3 bases at V and 2 bases at J, leaving 6 bases unmatched. Germline V gene sequence: CDR1 SGDLS, CDR2 YYNGEE. The CDR3 sequence is 16 residues long. The chain's CDR3 is CASSALSGRTYNEQFF. The CDR3 DNA follows: TGTGCCAGCAGCGCGCTCAGCGGGAGGACCTACAATGAGCAGTTCTTC.

The genes are TRBV12-3 or TRBV12-4 and TRBJ2-1, with D uncertain. This CDR3 contains 15 residues. With 7 bases removed from V and 0 bases from J, the gap between germline ends came to 13 bases. Here the CDR3 DNA reads TGTGCCAGCACCTCTCGCCTAATCTCCTACAATGAGCAGTTCTTC. Translating it yields CASTSRLISYNEQFF.

This clonotype was seen only a few times. CDR3 nucleotides: TGTGCCAGCAGCCTAGGGGAGGTAGTTGAAGCTTTCTTT. Protein: CASSLGEVVEAFF. The chain combines TRBV12-3 or TRBV12-4 with TRBJ1-1; a possible D gene is TRBD1 (5 bases). This CDR3 region has 13 residues. V lost 6 bases and J 7 bases, leaving 15 bases between the germline ends.

The chain carries TRBV7-2 and TRBJ1-1, with unresolved D. V lost 5 bases, J lost 1 base, and 20 bases lay in between. The germline gives CDR1 SGHTA, CDR2 FQGNSA. The CDR3 runs 17 residues. CDR3 amino acids: CASSLRSSRQTNTEAFF. The CDR3 DNA sequence: TGTGCCAGCAGCCTCCGGTCGAGCAGGCAGACGAACACTGAAGCTTTCTTT.

This clonotype was observed a handful of times. The rearrangement joins TRBV6-2 or TRBV6-3 to TRBJ2-7, with D maybe TRBD2 (5 bases). The V end lost 8 bases, the J end lost 2 bases, and 10 bases lay between the germline ends. Germline lookup yields CDR1 MNHEY and CDR2 SVGEGT. The CDR3 totals 12 residues. The CDR3 sequence: CASASRTYEQYF. CDR3 DNA sequence: TGTGCCAGCGCTAGCAGGACCTACGAGCAGTACTTC.

The chain employs TRBV30 and TRBJ2-3; D may be TRBD1 (6 bases). With 3 bases removed from V and 8 bases from J, the gap between germline ends came to 9 bases. The CDR3 contains 11 residues. The germline V gene has CDR1 GTSNPN and CDR2 SVGIG (reference sequence). For the CDR3, the DNA is TGTGCCTGGAGGTTAGGGGGTACGCAGTATTTT. Protein sequence: CAWRLGGTQYF.

As regards this clonotype: The junction and the germline gene differ at one end; a read error may be behind it. The rearrangement uses TRBV3-1 and TRBJ1-1; unclear D gene. This CDR3 has 14 amino acids. Germline V lookup: CDR1 LGHDT, CDR2 YNNKEL (reference sequence). CDR3 nucleotides: TGTGCAAGCAGCCAAGTAGGCCGGGGCACTGAAGCTTTCTTT. Translated: CASSQVGRGTEAFF.

This sequence joins TRBV12-3 or TRBV12-4 and TRBJ2-6, with 10 bases identical to TRBD1. After removal of 5 bases from V and 4 bases from J, the junction contained 8 bases not matched to a gene. The length of the CDR3 is 17 residues. CDR3 sequence: CASSPGQGINGANVLTF. The CDR3 DNA sequence: TGTGCCAGCAGTCCGGGACAGGGGATTAACGGGGCCAACGTCCTGACTTTC.

This sequence joins TRBV20-1 and TRBJ1-1; 7 bases line up with TRBD1. CDR3 size: 15 residues. V gave up 3 bases and J gave up 5 bases; unmatched junction bases: 12. Germline CDR1 DFQATT, CDR2 SNEGSKA (reference sequence). This CDR3 is CSASRPRQGMTEAFF. DNA for the CDR3: TGCAGTGCTAGTCGACCTAGACAGGGAATGACTGAAGCTTTCTTT.

This clonotype has more than one count but fewer than ten. This rearrangement joins TRBV20-1 to TRBJ2-1, with D perhaps TRBD1 (5 bases). The germline V and J ends were trimmed by 5 bases and 7 bases, with 9 bases remaining between them. Germline loops: CDR1 DFQATT, CDR2 SNEGSKA (reference sequence). This CDR3 contains 11 residues. The CDR3 reads CSAAGYNEQFF. The CDR3 nucleotides read TGCAGTGCTGCAGGGTATAATGAGCAGTTCTTC.

This clonotype was recorded many times. This rearrangement joins TRBV29-1 to TRBJ1-2; 7 bases match TRBD1. J was trimmed by 13 bases and V by 6 bases; bases with no gene match: 17. Germline values: CDR1 SQVTM, CDR2 ANQGSEA. This CDR3 has 13 amino acids. Written as DNA, the CDR3 is TGCAGCGTCAACCGGGACAGAACGAACAGCGGCACCTTC. Its protein is CSVNRDRTNSGTF.

Many counts were recorded for this clonotype. The chain links TRBV20-1 to TRBJ1-5, with TRBD1 as a possible D gene (5 bases). Per germline, CDR1 DFQATT and CDR2 SNEGSKA (reference sequence). The CDR3 has 15 amino acids. Deletions cut 1 base from V and 4 bases from J, with 14 bases between. CDR3 nucleotides: TGCAGTGCTAGAGTCACGGGGGATCGGAATCAGCCCCAGCATTTT. It specifies CSARVTGDRNQPQHF.

This clonotype was seen more than once but under ten times. The chain uses TRBV30 and TRBJ2-1; D remains ambiguous. CDR3 length: 11 amino acids. The V gene's germline CDR1 is GTSNPN and CDR2 SVGIG (reference sequence). V was clipped by 2 bases and J by 9 bases, with 8 bases between them. CDR3 residues: CAWSQDSEQFF. The CDR3 DNA reads TGTGCCTGGAGTCAGGATAGTGAGCAGTTCTTC.

This clonotype appeared a few times. A much larger clone differs by one base, so this may be a read error. The rearrangement joins TRBV5-5 to TRBJ1-2, with 9 bases that match TRBD1. Germline V gene sequence: CDR1 SGHKS, CDR2 YYEKEE (reference sequence). The V and J ends lost 4 bases and 4 bases, in that order; junction bases with no gene match: 2. The CDR3 contains 13 residues. The CDR3 DNA reads TGTGCCAGCAGCCGGGACAGGGCCTATGGCTACACCTTC. This encodes CASSRDRAYGYTF.

This clonotype came up a few times. The gene calls are TRBV27 and TRBJ2-1; 12 positions agree with TRBD2. V trimming: 3 bases; J trimming: 0 bases; junction bases outside the gene matches: 12. CDR1 is MNHEY, CDR2 SMNVEV, per germline (reference sequence). CDR3 size: 20 residues. The CDR3 DNA follows: TGTGCCAGCAGTTTTCTCGGGACTAGCGGGTCCCTTAGCTCCTACAATGAGCAGTTCTTC. Residues: CASSFLGTSGSLSSYNEQFF.

The chain employs TRBV3-1 and TRBJ2-7; TRBD1 aligns across 8 bases. Unmatched junction bases numbered 4, after V lost 3 bases and J lost 6 bases. The CDR3 is 13 amino acids. Germline V gene lookup returns CDR1 LGHDT and CDR2 YNNKEL (reference sequence). CDR3 bases: TGTGCCAGCAGCCAGGGACAGGCGCTCGAGCAGTACTTC. This translates into CASSQGQALEQYF.

This sequence joins TRBV4-2 and TRBJ2-1; a weak D match, TRBD2 (6 bases). Germline V gene sequence: CDR1 LGHNA, CDR2 YNFKEQ. The CDR3 totals 12 residues. V was clipped by 4 bases and J by 10 bases, with 11 bases between them. The DNA for the CDR3 is TGTGCCAGCAGCCCGACTAGTCGGGAGCAGTTCTTC. Its protein product is CASSPTSREQFF.

The gene calls are TRBV10-3 and TRBJ2-1; 10 nucleotides align to TRBD2. V shed 8 bases and J 4 bases; nucleotides not matched to a gene: 5. CDR1 ENHRY and CDR2 SYGVKD come from the germline V gene. CDR3 size: 14 residues. The CDR3 sequence: CAIGTSAAYNEQFF. CDR3 bases: TGTGCCATCGGGACTAGCGCGGCGTACAATGAGCAGTTCTTC.

The V call is TRBV20-1, the J call TRBJ2-1; D gene ambiguous. Germline-derived CDR1 and CDR2 are DFQATT and SNEGSKA (reference sequence). The CDR3 contains 11 residues. V was pared by 3 bases and J by 4 bases, with 4 bases between. CDR3 region: CSASWYNEQFF. CDR3 sequence (DNA): TGCAGTGCTAGTTGGTACAATGAGCAGTTCTTC.

This chain joins TRBV25-1 and TRBJ2-3; either TRBD1 or TRBD2 may fit D (6 bases each). The CDR3 totals 16 residues. Germline V lookup: CDR1 MGHDK, CDR2 SYGVNS. V gave up 2 bases and J gave up 7 bases, with 19 bases separating them. The CDR3 region is CASSELRGDLRYTQYF. The CDR3 coding sequence is TGTGCCAGCAGTGAACTTAGGGGGGACCTCCGTTATACGCAGTATTTT.

This clonotype has a handful of counts. V usage is TRBV5-1 and J usage is TRBJ2-7; TRBD2 matches at 11 bases. The CDR3 spans 15 residues. From germline, CDR1 is SGHRS and CDR2 YFSETQ. V was pared by 4 bases and J by 3 bases, with 6 bases of the junction left unmatched. CDR3 in amino acids: CASSIGLAGIYEQYF. The CDR3 DNA sequence: TGCGCCAGCAGCATCGGACTAGCGGGTATCTACGAGCAGTACTTC.

The chain carries TRBV20-1 and TRBJ2-4, with TRBD2 identical over 9 bases. V trimming: 3 bases; J trimming: 8 bases; junction bases outside the gene matches: 5. The CDR3 extends over 13 amino acids. From germline, CDR1 is DFQATT and CDR2 SNEGSKA (reference sequence). CDR3 sequence reads: CSASVGLAYIQYF. In DNA form, the CDR3 reads TGCAGTGCTAGTGTCGGACTAGCGTACATTCAGTACTTC.

This chain links TRBV5-1 with TRBJ2-3; D call uncertain. This CDR3 comprises 15 residues. Germline CDR1 and CDR2: SGHRS and YFSETQ. V was pared by 5 bases and J by 1 base, with 14 bases between. CDR3 DNA sequence: TGCGCCAGCAGTCCTACCTTTTCAGGCACAGATACGCAGTATTTT. Translated, it gives CASSPTFSGTDTQYF.

This clonotype was seen more than once but under ten times. The chain couples TRBV14 to TRBJ2-1, with 10 bases that match TRBD1. The CDR3 runs 16 residues. Germline CDR1 and CDR2: SGHDN and FVKESK. J was trimmed by 2 bases and V by 4 bases; bases with no gene match: 5. CDR3 nucleotides: TGTGCCAGCAGCCTAGGGACAGGGGAAACCTACAATGAGCAGTTCTTC. Its translation is CASSLGTGETYNEQFF.

This clonotype has only a few counts. The CDR3 bases are TGTGCCACCAGTGACAGAGGCAGGGGCAACGAGCAGTACTTC. Residues: CATSDRGRGNEQYF. This chain links TRBV24-1 with TRBJ2-7; tentatively, D is TRBD1 (6 bases). Trimming took 4 bases from V and 5 from J, leaving 14 bases between them. The CDR3 consists of 14 residues. Germline-derived CDR1 and CDR2 are KGHDR and SFDVKD.

This clonotype was detected ten times or more. The rearrangement uses TRBV11-2 and TRBJ2-1, with D maybe TRBD2 (5 bases). Germline values: CDR1 SGHAT, CDR2 FQNNGV. The CDR3 runs 17 residues. The ends were cut back, 3 bases at V and 4 bases at J, with 19 bases in the middle. The DNA for the CDR3 is TGTGCCAGCAGCTTGGATAGGCGGGCCACACCTTACAATGAGCAGTTCTTC. Residues: CASSLDRRATPYNEQFF.

As to this clonotype: One end of the junction fails to match germline, which may point to a read error. The chain joins TRBV11-1 to TRBJ2-1, with 10 bases lining up with TRBD2. The CDR3 is 15 residues long. Per germline, CDR1 SGHAT and CDR2 FQDESV (reference sequence). The CDR3 nucleotides read TGTGCCAACAGCCCGTTGGCTAGCGGGAGCAATGAGCAGTTCTTC. Amino acid sequence: CANSPLASGSNEQFF.